This entry lists 7 T cell receptor beta chains sequenced from one sample in a study of CD8+ T cells in alopecia areata. RNA extraction and reverse transcription yielded cDNA as sequencing template. Profiled with immunoSEQ multiplex PCR; TCRdb holds only in-frame clones, not every one. This table holds around 140,000 clones, roughly 44% found once. Sample: CD4+ T cells sorted from blood. The receptor source for this set is a human donor with alopecia areata.

The chain carries TRBV28 and TRBJ1-2; D uncertain. Trimming stripped 4 bases from V and 4 bases from J, with 10 bases between. The CDR3 covers 13 residues. Germline CDR1 reads MDHEN; CDR2 reads SYDVKM. CDR3 sequence (DNA): TGTGCCAGCAGTTCGGGGTTCCCCTATGGCTACACCTTC. Translation gives CASSSGFPYGYTF.

This clone showed up just a few times. The rearrangement links TRBV7-6 to TRBJ2-7; 14 bases map to TRBD2. This CDR3 has 15 amino acids. The V segment lost 5 bases and the J segment 4 bases; nucleotides outside the gene matches: 4. CDR1 and CDR2 (germline): SGHVS, FNYEAQ. The CDR3 sequence is CASSLGLAGVYEQYF. The DNA for the CDR3 is TGTGCCAGCAGCCTGGGACTAGCGGGAGTTTACGAGCAGTACTTC.

J is TRBJ2-1 and V is TRBV5-1; D unresolved. The CDR3 sequence is 15 residues long. V lost 0 bases, J lost 8 bases, and 15 bases lay in between. Per germline, CDR1 SGHRS and CDR2 YFSETQ. The CDR3 region is CASSLEAARSHEQFF. Written as DNA, the CDR3 is TGCGCCAGCAGCTTGGAGGCGGCCCGCTCCCATGAGCAGTTCTTC.

The chain uses TRBV15 and TRBJ2-3, with 8 bases matching TRBD2. Per the germline V gene, CDR1 is LNHNV and CDR2 is YYDKDF (reference sequence). The ends lost 1 base at V and 4 bases at J; junction bases unmatched: 1. This CDR3 comprises 14 residues. The CDR3 coding sequence is TGTGCCACCAGCAGAGGAGCGGGAGCAGATACGCAGTATTTT. Translation gives CATSRGAGADTQYF.

V is TRBV29-1 and J is TRBJ2-5; D call uncertain. V lost 0 bases, J lost 5 bases, and 13 bases lay in between. This CDR3 has 14 residues. Germline lookup yields CDR1 SQVTM and CDR2 ANQGSEA. The CDR3 nucleotides are TGCAGCGTTGAAGATCATAAGGGTCCGGAGACCCAGTACTTC. Protein sequence: CSVEDHKGPETQYF.

The chain joins TRBV28 to TRBJ1-1, with TRBD1 matching over 10 bases. V was pared by 8 bases and J by 6 bases, with 12 bases of the junction left unmatched. Germline CDR1 reads MDHEN; CDR2 reads SYDVKM. This CDR3 spans 15 amino acids. CDR3 sequence (DNA): TGTGCCAGCTCCCCGGGACAGGGGTTGTTTTCTGAAGCTTTCTTT. Its translation: CASSPGQGLFSEAFF.

This clone has just a few counts. The rearrangement uses TRBV7-2 and TRBJ1-1, with unresolved D. Germline CDR1 reads SGHTA; CDR2 reads FQGNSA. The CDR3 totals 13 residues. Deletions cut 5 bases from V and 0 bases from J, with 7 bases between. The CDR3 DNA follows: TGTGCCAGCAGCCCGGAGGTGAACACTGAAGCTTTCTTT. Protein: CASSPEVNTEAFF.